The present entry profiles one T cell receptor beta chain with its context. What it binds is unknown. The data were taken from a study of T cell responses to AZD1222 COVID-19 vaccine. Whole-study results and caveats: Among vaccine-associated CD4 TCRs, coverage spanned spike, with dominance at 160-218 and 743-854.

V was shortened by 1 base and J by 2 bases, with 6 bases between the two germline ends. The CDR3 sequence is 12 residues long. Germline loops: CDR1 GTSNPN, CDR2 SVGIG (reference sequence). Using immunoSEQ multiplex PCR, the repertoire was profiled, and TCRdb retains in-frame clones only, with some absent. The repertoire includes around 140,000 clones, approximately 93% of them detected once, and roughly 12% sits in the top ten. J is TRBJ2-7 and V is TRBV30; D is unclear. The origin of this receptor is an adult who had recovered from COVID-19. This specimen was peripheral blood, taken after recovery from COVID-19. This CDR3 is CAWSASAYEQYF. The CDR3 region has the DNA TGTGCCTGGAGTGCTTCGGCCTACGAGCAGTACTTC.